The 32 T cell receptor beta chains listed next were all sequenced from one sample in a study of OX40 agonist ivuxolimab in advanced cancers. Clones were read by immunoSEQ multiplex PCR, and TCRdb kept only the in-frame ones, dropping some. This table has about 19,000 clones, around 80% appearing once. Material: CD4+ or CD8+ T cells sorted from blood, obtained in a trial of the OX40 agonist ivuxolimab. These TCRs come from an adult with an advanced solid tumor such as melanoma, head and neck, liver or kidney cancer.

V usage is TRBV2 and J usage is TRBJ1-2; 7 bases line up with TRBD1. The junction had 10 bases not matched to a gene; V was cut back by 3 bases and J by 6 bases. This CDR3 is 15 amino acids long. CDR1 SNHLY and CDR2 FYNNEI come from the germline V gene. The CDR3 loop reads CASSESQGGNDGYTF. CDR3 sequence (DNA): TGTGCCAGCAGTGAGAGTCAGGGGGGGAACGATGGCTACACCTTC.

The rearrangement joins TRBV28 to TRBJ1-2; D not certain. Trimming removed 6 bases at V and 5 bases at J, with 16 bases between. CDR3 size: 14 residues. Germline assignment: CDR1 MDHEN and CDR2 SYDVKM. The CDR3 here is CASSTPWTEYGYTF. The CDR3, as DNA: TGTGCCAGCAGCACGCCCTGGACTGAGTATGGCTACACCTTC.

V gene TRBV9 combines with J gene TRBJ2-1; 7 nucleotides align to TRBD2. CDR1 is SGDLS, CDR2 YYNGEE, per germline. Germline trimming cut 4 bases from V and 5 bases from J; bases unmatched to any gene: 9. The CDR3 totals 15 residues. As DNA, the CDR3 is TGTGCCAGCAGCCCTCAATGGGAGGGCCACAATGAGCAGTTCTTC. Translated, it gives CASSPQWEGHNEQFF.

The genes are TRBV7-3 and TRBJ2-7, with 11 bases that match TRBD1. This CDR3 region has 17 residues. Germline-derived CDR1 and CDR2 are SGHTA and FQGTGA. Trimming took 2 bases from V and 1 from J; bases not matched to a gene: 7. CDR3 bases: TGTGCCAGCAGCTTAGGGACAGGGGGTTTCGGGTCCTACGAGCAGTACTTC. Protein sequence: CASSLGTGGFGSYEQYF.

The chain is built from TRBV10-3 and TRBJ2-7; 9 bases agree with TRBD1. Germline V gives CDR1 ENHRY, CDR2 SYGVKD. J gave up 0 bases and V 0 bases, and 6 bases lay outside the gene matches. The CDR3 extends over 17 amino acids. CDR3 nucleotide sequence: TGTGCCATCAGTGAGTCAGGGACAGGGAGGGTCTCCTACGAGCAGTACTTC. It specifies CAISESGTGRVSYEQYF.

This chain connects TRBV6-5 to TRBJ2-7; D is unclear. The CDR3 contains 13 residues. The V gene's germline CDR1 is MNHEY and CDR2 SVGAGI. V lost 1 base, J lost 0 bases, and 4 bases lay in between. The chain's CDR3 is CASSYLPSYEQYF. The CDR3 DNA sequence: TGTGCCAGCAGTTACTTACCCTCCTACGAGCAGTACTTC.

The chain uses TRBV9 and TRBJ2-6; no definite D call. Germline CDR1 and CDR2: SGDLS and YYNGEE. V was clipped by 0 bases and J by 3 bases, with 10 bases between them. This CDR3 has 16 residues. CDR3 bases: TGTGCCAGCAGCGTAGGTCTTACGGGTGGGGCCAACGTCCTGACTTTC. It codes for CASSVGLTGGANVLTF.

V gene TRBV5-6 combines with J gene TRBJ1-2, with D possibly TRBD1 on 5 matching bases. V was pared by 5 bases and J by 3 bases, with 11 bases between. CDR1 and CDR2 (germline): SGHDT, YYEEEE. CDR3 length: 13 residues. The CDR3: CASSPTGDYGYTF. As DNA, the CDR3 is TGTGCCAGCAGTCCCACAGGAGACTATGGCTACACCTTC.

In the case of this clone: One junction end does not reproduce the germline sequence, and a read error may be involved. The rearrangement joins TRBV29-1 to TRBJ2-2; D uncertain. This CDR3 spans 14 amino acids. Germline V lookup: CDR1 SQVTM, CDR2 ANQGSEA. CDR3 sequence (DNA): TGCAGCGTCGAAGGGCACCGAAACACCGGGGAGCTGTTTTTT. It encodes CSVEGHRNTGELFF.

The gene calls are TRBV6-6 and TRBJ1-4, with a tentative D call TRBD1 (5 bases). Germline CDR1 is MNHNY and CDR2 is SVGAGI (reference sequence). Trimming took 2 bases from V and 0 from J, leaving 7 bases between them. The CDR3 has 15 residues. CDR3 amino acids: CASSYDRSTNEKLFF. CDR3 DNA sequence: TGTGCCAGCAGTTACGACAGATCAACTAATGAAAAACTGTTTTTT.

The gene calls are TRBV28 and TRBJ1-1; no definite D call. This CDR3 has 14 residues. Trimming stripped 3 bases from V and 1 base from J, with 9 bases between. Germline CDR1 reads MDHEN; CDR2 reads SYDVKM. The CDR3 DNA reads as TGTGCCAGCAGTTTTGGTGGATGGAACACTGAAGCTTTCTTT. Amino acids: CASSFGGWNTEAFF.

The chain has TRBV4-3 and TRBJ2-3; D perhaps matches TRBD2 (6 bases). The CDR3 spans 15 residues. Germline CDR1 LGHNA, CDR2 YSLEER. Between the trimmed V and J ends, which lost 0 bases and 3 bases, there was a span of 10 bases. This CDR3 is CASSQDAGTTDTQYF. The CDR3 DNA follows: TGCGCCAGCAGCCAAGACGCGGGGACTACAGATACGCAGTATTTT.

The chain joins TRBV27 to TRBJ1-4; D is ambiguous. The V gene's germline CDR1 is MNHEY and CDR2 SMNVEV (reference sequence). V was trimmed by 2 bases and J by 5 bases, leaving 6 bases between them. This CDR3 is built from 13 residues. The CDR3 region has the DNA TGTGCCAGCAGTTTACAGTTAAATGAAAAACTGTTTTTT. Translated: CASSLQLNEKLFF.

CDR3 in amino acids: CASSLRNTGELFF. In DNA, the CDR3 is TGTGCCAGCAGCCTTCGTAACACCGGGGAGCTGTTTTTT. This chain joins TRBV7-9 and TRBJ2-2; the D is unclear. This CDR3 has 13 amino acids. Germline V gene lookup returns CDR1 SEHNR and CDR2 FQNEAQ (reference sequence). Trimming took 5 bases from V and 2 from J, leaving 6 bases between them.

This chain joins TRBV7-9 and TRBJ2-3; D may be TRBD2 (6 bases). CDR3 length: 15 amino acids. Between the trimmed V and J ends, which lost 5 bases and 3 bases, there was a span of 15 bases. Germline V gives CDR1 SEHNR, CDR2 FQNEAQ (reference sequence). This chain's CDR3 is CASSPPGAWTDTQYF. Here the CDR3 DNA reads TGTGCCAGCAGCCCCCCGGGAGCTTGGACAGATACGCAGTATTTT.

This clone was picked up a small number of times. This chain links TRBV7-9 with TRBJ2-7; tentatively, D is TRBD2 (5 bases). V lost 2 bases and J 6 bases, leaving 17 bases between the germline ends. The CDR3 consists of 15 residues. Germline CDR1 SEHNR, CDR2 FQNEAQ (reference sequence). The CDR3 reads CASSLPAGSLAEQYF. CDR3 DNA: TGTGCCAGCAGCTTACCGGCGGGCTCTTTGGCCGAGCAGTACTTC.

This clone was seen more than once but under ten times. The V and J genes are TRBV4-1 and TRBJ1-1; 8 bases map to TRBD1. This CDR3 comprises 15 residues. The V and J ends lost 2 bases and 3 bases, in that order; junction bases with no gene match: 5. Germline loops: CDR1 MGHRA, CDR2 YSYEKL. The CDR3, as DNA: TGCGCCAGCAGCCAAACGACAGGGGCCCACACTGAAGCTTTCTTT. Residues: CASSQTTGAHTEAFF.

CDR3 nucleotide sequence: TGTGCCAGCAGCTGGGGGACGGGGGTCTACTATGGCTACACCTTC. Translation gives CASSWGTGVYYGYTF. The chain uses TRBV5-5 and TRBJ1-2; D is perhaps TRBD1 (5 bases). Trimming removed 3 bases from V and 3 bases from J, with 15 bases in between. CDR1 and CDR2 (germline): SGHKS, YYEKEE (reference sequence). The CDR3 totals 15 residues.

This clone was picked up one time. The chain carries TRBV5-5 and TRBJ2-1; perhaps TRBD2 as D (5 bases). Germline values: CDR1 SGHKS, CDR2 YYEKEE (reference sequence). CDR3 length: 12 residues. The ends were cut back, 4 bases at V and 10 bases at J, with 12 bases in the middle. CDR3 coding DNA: TGTGCCAGCAGCCCGGACTGGTTGGAGCAGTTCTTC. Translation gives CASSPDWLEQFF.

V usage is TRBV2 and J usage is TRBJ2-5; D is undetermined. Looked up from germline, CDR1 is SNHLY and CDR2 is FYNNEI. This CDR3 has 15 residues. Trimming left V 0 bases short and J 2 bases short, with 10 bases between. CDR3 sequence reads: CASSEALRAQETQYF. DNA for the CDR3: TGTGCCAGCAGTGAAGCGCTTCGGGCACAAGAGACCCAGTACTTC. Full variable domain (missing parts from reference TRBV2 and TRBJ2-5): EPEVTQTPSHQVTQMGQEVILRCVPISNHLYFYWYRQILGQKVEFLVSFYNNEISEKSEIFDDQFSVERPDGSNFTLKIRSTKLEDSAMYFCASSEALRAQETQYFGPGTRLLVL.

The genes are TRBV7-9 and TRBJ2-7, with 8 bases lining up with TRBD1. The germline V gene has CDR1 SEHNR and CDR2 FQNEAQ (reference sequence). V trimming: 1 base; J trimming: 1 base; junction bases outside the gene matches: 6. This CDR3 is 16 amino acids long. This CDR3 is CASSLGGRGPSYEQYF. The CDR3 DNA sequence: TGTGCCAGCAGCTTAGGTGGCAGGGGGCCGTCCTACGAGCAGTACTTC.

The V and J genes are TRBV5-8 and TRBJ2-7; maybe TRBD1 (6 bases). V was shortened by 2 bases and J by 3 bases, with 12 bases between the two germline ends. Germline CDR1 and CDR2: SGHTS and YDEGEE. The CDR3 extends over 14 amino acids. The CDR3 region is CASSFIRDIYEQYF. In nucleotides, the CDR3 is TGTGCCAGCAGCTTCATCCGGGACATCTACGAGCAGTACTTC. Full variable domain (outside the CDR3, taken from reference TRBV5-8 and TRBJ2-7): EAGVTQSPTHLIKTRGQQATLRCSPISGHTSVYWYQQALGLGLQFLLWYDEGEERNRGNFPPRFSGRQFPNYSSELNVNALELEDSALYLCASSFIRDIYEQYFGPGTRLTVT.

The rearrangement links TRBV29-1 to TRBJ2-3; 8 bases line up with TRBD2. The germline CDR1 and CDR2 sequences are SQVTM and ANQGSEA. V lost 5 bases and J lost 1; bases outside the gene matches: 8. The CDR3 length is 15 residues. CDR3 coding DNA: TGCAGCGTTTCCCGGGAGGGTTTTGGCACAGATACGCAGTATTTT. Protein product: CSVSREGFGTDTQYF.

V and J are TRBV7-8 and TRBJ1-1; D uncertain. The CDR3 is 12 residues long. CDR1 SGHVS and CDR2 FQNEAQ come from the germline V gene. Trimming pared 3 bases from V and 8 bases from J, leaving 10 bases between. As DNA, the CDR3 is TGTGCCAGCAGCTTGGATCCCCGCGAAGCTTTCTTT. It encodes CASSLDPREAFF.

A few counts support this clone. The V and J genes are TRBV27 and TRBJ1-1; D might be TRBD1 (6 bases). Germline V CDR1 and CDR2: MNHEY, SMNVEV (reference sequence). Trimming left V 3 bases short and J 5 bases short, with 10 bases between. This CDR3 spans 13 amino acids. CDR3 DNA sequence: TGTGCCAGCAGTTTCGGACAGAGGACTGAAGCTTTCTTT. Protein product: CASSFGQRTEAFF.

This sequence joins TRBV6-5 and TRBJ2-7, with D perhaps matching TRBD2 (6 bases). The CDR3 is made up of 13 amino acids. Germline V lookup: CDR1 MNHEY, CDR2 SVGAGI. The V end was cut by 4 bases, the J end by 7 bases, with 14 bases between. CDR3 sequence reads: CASSSLPRGEQYF. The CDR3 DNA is TGTGCCAGCAGTTCCCTCCCGCGGGGAGAGCAGTACTTC.

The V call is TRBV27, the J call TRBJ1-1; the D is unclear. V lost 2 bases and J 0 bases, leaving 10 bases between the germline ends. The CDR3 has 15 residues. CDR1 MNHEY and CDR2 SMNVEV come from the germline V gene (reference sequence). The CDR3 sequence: CASSLQWSLNTEAFF. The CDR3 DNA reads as TGTGCCAGCAGTTTACAGTGGTCTTTGAACACTGAAGCTTTCTTT.

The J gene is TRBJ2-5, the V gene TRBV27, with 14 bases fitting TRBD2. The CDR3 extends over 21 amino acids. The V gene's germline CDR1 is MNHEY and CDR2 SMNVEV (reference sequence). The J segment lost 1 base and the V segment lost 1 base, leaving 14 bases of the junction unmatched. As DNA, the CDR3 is TGTGCCAGCAGTTTATTCCCTCTTTCGACTAGCGGGAGGGGAATCCAAGAGACCCAGTACTTC. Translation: CASSLFPLSTSGRGIQETQYF.

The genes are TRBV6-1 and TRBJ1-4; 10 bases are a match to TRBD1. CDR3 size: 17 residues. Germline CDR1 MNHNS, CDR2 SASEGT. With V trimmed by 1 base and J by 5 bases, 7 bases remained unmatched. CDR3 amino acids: CASSEEMRGQGNEKLFF. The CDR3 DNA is TGTGCCAGCAGTGAAGAGATGAGGGGACAGGGGAATGAAAAACTGTTTTTT.

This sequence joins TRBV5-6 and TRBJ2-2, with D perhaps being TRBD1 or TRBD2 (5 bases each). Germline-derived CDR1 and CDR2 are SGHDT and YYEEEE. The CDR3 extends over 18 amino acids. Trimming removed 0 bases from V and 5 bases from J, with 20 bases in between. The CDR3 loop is CASSLVGESGLRTGELFF. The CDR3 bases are TGTGCCAGCAGCTTGGTGGGGGAATCGGGGTTGAGAACCGGGGAGCTGTTTTTT.

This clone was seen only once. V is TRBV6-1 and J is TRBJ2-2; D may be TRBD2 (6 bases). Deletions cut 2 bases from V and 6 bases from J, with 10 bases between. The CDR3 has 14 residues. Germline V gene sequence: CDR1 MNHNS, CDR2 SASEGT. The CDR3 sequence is CASSEIGRPGELFF. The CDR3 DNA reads TGTGCCAGCAGTGAAATAGGGAGGCCCGGGGAGCTGTTTTTT.

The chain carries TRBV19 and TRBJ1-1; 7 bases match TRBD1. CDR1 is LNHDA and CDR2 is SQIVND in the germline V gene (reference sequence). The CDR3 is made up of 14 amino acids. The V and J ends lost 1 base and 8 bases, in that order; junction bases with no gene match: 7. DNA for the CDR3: TGTGCCAGTAGTATAGGAGAGGGGGCGGCGGAAGCTTTCTTT. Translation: CASSIGEGAAEAFF.